This T cell receptor beta chain was retrieved from a study of shared clonotypes between healthy human individuals. Study-wide results and limits: When compared with the clonotypes that were shared by all four sorted-subset donors, the non-shared clonotypes turned out to have lower generation probabilities. Donor clonotype sharing was expected to depend on sequencing depth.

Sequencing was performed with immunoSEQ multiplex PCR; in TCRdb, only in-frame clones are kept and a portion is missing. The sample lists over 700,000 clones, over 55% occurring once. Researchers partitioned CD4+ cells into CD45RA+ naive and CD45RA-negative memory subsets. About this clone: What it recognizes is unknown.

This clonotype was sampled from a woman under 40 in good health. The material sequenced was memory CD4+ T cells sorted from blood. Subset specified: CD45RA-negative fraction.

This CDR3 reads CASSPGPAGDANEQFF. The CDR3 DNA is TGTGCCAGCAGCCCCGGGCCCGCGGGAGACGCCAATGAGCAGTTCTTC. The rearrangement uses TRBV7-9 and TRBJ2-1; 7 bases are a match to TRBD2. The CDR3 is 16 residues long. The J segment lost 6 bases and the V segment lost 5 bases, leaving 13 bases of the junction unmatched. CDR1 is SEHNR and CDR2 is FQNEAQ in the germline V gene (reference sequence).